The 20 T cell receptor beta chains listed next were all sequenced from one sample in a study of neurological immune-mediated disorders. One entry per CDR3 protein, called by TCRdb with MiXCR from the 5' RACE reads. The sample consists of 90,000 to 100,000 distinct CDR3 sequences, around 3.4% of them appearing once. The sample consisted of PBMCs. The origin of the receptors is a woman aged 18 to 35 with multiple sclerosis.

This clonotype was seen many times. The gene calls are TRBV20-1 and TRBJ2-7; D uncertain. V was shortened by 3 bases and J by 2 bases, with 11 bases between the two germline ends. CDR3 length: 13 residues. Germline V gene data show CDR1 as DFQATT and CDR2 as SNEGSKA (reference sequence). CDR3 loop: CSARRGSTYEQYF. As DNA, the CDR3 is TGCAGTGCTAGGCGTGGTAGCACCTACGAGCAGTACTTC.

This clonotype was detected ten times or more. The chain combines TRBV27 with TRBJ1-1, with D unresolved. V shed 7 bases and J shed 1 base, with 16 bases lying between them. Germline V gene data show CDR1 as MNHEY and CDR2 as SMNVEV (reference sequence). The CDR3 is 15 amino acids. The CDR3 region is CASTPGPGANTEAFF. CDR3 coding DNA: TGTGCCAGCACCCCCGGCCCTGGTGCGAACACTGAAGCTTTCTTT.

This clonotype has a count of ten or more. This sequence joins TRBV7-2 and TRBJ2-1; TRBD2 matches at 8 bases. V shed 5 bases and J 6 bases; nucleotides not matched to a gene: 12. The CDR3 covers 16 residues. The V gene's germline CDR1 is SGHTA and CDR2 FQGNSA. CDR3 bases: TGTGCCAGCAGCACCAAATCGGGGGGGCTCAGCAATGAGCAGTTCTTC. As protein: CASSTKSGGLSNEQFF.

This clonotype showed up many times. DNA of the CDR3: TGTGCCAGCAGTTTAATGGGACAGGGCAATCAGCCCCAGCATTTT. Its protein product is CASSLMGQGNQPQHF. The chain has TRBV27 and TRBJ1-5; 8 nucleotides align to TRBD1. The CDR3 is 15 amino acids. Trimming removed 2 bases from V and 2 bases from J; junction bases left unmatched: 2. Germline assignment: CDR1 MNHEY and CDR2 SMNVEV (reference sequence).

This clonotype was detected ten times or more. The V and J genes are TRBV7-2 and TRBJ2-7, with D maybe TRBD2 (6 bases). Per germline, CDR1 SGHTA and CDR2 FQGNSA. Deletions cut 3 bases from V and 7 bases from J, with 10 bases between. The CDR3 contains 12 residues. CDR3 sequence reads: CASSFNGGEQYF. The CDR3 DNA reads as TGTGCCAGCAGCTTCAACGGGGGAGAGCAGTACTTC.

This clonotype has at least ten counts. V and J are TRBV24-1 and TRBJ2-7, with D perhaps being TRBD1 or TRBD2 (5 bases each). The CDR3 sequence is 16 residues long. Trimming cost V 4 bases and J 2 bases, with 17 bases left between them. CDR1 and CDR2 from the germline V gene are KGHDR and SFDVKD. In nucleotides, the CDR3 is TGTGCCACCAGTGAATCAGGATGGGACGGAGCCTACGAGCAGTACTTC. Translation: CATSESGWDGAYEQYF.

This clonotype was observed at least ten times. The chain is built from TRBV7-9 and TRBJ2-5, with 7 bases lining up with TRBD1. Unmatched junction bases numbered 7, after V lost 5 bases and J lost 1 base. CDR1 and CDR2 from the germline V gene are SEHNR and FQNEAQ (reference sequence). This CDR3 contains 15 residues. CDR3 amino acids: CASSNRQGFQETQYF. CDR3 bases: TGTGCCAGCAGCAATCGACAGGGCTTCCAAGAGACCCAGTACTTC. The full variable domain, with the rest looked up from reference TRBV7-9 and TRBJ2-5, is DTGVSQNPRHKITKRGQNVTFRCDPISEHNRLYWYRQTLGQGPEFLTYFQNEAQLEKSRLLSDRFSAERPKGSFSTLEIQRTEQGDSAMYLCASSNRQGFQETQYFGPGTRLLVL.

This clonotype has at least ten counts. The CDR3 protein is CASSLPGTRAKLFF. The CDR3 coding sequence is TGTGCCAGCAGCTTACCGGGGACCAGGGCAAAACTGTTTTTT. The chain links TRBV7-8 to TRBJ1-4; TRBD1 is a possible D gene (5 bases). The V end was cut by 2 bases, the J end by 10 bases, with 14 bases between. Per the germline V gene, CDR1 is SGHVS and CDR2 is FQNEAQ. The length of the CDR3 is 14 residues. The full variable domain, rest sourced from reference TRBV7-8 and TRBJ1-4, is GAGVSQSPRYKVAKRGQDVALRCDPISGHVSLFWYQQALGQGPEFLTYFQNEAQLDKSGLPSDRFFAERPEGSVSTLKIQRTQQEDSAVYLCASSLPGTRAKLFFGSGTQLSVL.

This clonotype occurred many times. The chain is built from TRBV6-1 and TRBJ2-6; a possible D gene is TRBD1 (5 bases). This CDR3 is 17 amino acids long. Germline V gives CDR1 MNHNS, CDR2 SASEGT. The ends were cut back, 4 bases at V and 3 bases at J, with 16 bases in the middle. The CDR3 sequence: CASSVLISGRGANVLTF. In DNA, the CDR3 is TGTGCCAGCAGTGTACTGATCTCAGGGCGTGGGGCCAACGTCCTGACTTTC.

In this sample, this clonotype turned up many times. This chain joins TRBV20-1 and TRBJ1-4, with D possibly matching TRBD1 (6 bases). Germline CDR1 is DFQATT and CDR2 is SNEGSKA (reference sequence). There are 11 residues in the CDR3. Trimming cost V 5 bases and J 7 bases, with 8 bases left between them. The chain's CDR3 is CSAARGEKLFF. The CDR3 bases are TGCAGTGCTGCCAGGGGTGAAAAACTGTTTTTT.

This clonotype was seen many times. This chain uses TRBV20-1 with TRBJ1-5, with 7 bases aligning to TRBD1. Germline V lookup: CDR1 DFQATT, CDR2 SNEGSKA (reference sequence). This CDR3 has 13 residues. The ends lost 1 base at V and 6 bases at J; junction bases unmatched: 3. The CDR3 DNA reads TGCAGTGCTAGAGTGGCAGGGGGTCAGCCCCAGCATTTT. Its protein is CSARVAGGQPQHF.

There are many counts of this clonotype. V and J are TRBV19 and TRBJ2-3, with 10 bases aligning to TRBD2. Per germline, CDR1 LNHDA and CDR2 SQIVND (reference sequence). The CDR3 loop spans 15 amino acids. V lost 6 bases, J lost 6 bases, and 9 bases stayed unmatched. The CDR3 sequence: CASSLTSGDFDTQYF. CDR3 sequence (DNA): TGTGCCAGTAGCTTAACTAGCGGGGATTTCGATACGCAGTATTTT.

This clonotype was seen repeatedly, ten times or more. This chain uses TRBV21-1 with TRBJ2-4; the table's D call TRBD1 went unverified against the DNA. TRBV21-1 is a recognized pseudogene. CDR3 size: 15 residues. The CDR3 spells CASSKVRGAKNIQYF. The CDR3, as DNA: TGTGCCAGCAGCAAAGTTAGGGGTGCCAAAAACATTCAGTACTTC.

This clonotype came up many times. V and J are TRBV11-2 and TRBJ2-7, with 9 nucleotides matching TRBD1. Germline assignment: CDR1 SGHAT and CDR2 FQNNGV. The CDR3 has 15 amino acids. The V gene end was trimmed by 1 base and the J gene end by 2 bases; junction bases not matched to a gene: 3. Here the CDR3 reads CASSLGGDRAYEQYF. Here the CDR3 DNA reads TGTGCCAGCAGCTTAGGGGGGGACAGGGCCTACGAGCAGTACTTC.

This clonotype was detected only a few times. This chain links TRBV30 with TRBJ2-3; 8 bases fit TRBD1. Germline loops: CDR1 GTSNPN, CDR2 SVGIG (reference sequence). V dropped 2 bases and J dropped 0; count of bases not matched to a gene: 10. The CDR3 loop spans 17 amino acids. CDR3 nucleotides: TGTGCCTGGAGTCCCCCGACAGGGGCACCTAGCACAGATACGCAGTATTTT. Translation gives CAWSPPTGAPSTDTQYF. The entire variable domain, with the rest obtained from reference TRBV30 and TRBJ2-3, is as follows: SQTIHQWPATLVQPVGSPLSLECTVEGTSNPNLYWYRQAAGRGLQLLFYSVGIGQISSEVPQNLSASRPQDRQFILSSKKLLLSDSGFYLCAWSPPTGAPSTDTQYFGPGTRLTVL.

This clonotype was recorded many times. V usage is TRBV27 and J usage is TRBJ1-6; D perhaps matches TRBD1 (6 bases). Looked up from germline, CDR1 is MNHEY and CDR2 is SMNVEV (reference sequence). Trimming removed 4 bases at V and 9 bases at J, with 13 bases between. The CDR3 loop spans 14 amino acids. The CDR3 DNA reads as TGTGCCAGCAGTTGGGTGGGAGGGGGTTCACCCCTCCACTTT. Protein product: CASSWVGGGSPLHF.

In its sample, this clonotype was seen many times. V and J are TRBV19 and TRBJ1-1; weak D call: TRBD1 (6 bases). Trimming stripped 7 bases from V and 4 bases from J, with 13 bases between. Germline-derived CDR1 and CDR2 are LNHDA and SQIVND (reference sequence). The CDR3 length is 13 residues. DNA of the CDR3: TGTGCCAGTACCCCACAGGGACTCACTGAAGCTTTCTTT. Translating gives CASTPQGLTEAFF. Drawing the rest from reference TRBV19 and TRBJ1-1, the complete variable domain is DGGITQSPKYLFRKEGQNVTLSCEQNLNHDAMYWYRQDPGQGLRLIYYSQIVNDFQKGDIAEGYSVSREKKESFPLTVTSAQKNPTAFYLCASTPQGLTEAFFGQGTRLTVV.

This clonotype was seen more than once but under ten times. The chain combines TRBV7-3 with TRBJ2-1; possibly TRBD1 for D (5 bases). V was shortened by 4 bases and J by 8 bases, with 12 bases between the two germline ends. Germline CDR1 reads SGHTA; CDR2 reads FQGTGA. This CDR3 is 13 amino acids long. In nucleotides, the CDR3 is TGTGCCAGCAGCTACCTCACAGGTTATGAGCAGTTCTTC. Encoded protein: CASSYLTGYEQFF.

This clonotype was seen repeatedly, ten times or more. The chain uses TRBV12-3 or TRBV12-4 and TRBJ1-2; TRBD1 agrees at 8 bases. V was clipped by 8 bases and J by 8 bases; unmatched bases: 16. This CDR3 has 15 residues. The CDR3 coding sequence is TGTGCCAGCGGCCAAACGAACGACAGGGGAGGAGGCTACACCTTC. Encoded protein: CASGQTNDRGGGYTF.

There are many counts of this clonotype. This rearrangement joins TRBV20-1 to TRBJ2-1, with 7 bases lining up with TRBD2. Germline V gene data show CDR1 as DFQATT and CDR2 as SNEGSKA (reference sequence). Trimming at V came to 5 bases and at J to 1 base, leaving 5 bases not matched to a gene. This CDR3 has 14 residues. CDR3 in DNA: TGCAGTGCTTCTAGCGGTCCGTCCTACAATGAGCAGTTCTTC. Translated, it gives CSASSGPSYNEQFF.